The 30 T cell receptor beta chains below were found in one sample sequenced in a study of T cells in Graves' hyperthyroidism and ophthalmopathy. Amplification of TCR beta CDR3 regions used RNA as the template. Using the HTBI primer set, a first-round RT-PCR was run on the TCR CDR3. TCRdb re-analysed the multiplex PCR reads in MiXCR, keeping a single row per CDR3 protein. The table includes around 350,000 distinct CDR3 sequences, about a sixth detected once. The sequencing input was blood. These receptors originate from a woman aged 25 to 39 with Graves' hyperthyroidism that later progressed to Graves' ophthalmopathy.

There are many counts of this clonotype. J is TRBJ2-7 and V is TRBV7-2, with D perhaps matching TRBD2 (5 bases). Germline CDR1 reads SGHTA; CDR2 reads FQGNSA. The CDR3 runs to 16 residues. Trimming removed 5 bases at V and 5 bases at J, with 22 bases between. CDR3 nucleotide sequence: TGTGCCAGCAGCCGCCCCCGGGAAAAACCGAGCAACGAGCAGTACTTC. Its translation: CASSRPREKPSNEQYF.

This clonotype has ten or more counts. This rearrangement joins TRBV9 to TRBJ2-1; either TRBD1 or TRBD2 may supply D (5 bases each). Deletions cut 4 bases from V and 3 bases from J, with 29 bases between. The CDR3 contains 20 residues. CDR1 is SGDLS, CDR2 YYNGEE, per germline. The CDR3 region is CASSPRDPQDRAKDYNEQFF. DNA of the CDR3: TGTGCCAGCAGCCCTAGGGACCCGCAGGACCGGGCTAAAGACTACAATGAGCAGTTCTTC.

The sample holds many counts of this clonotype. This chain links TRBV19 with TRBJ1-1; 8 bases fit TRBD1. CDR3 length: 15 residues. CDR1 and CDR2 (germline): LNHDA, SQIVND (reference sequence). V was pared by 4 bases and J by 3 bases, with 7 bases of the junction left unmatched. The CDR3, as DNA: TGTGCCAGTAGTACCTCGACAGGGGCTCACACTGAAGCTTTCTTT. Its translation: CASSTSTGAHTEAFF.

This clonotype was seen just once. This sequence may be a read error, since a much larger clone differs from it by one base. The V gene is TRBV7-9, the J gene TRBJ2-1, with no clear D. The CDR3 runs to 12 residues. Trimming took 4 bases from V and 5 from J, leaving 6 bases between them. Germline V gene data show CDR1 as SEHNR and CDR2 as FQNEAQ (reference sequence). The CDR3 region is CASSYHHNEQFF. The CDR3, as DNA: TGTGCCAGCAGCTACCACCACAATGAGCAGTTCTTC.

This chain joins TRBV5-1 and TRBJ2-5; D is uncertain. The CDR3 consists of 17 residues. Trimming cost V 3 bases and J 2 bases, with 20 bases left between them. CDR1 SGHRS and CDR2 YFSETQ come from the germline V gene. CDR3 DNA: TGCGCCAGCAGCTGGCTGGTCCGTCTTTCAGGACAAGAGACCCAGTACTTC. Translation: CASSWLVRLSGQETQYF. The full variable domain, rest sourced from reference TRBV5-1 and TRBJ2-5, is KAGVTQTPRYLIKTRGQQVTLSCSPISGHRSVSWYQQTPGQGLQFLFEYFSETQRNKGNFPGRFSGRQFSNSRSEMNVSTLELGDSALYLCASSWLVRLSGQETQYFGPGTRLLVL.

The chain carries TRBV27 and TRBJ2-5, with 8 bases matching TRBD2. The CDR3 spans 14 residues. From germline, CDR1 is MNHEY and CDR2 SMNVEV (reference sequence). J lost 1 base, V lost 6 bases, and 4 bases had no gene match. CDR3 in amino acids: CASSQRGTQETQYF. The DNA of the CDR3 is TGTGCCAGCAGCCAGCGGGGGACCCAAGAGACCCAGTACTTC.

This clonotype has at least ten counts. The chain uses TRBV2 and TRBJ2-7; perhaps TRBD2 as D (5 bases). Trimming cost V 4 bases and J 3 bases, with 10 bases left between them. Germline loops: CDR1 SNHLY, CDR2 FYNNEI. CDR3 size: 13 residues. The CDR3 DNA reads TGTGCCAGCAGTGGGACTGGGATCTACGAGCAGTACTTC. Translated: CASSGTGIYEQYF.

There are many counts of this clonotype. The chain has TRBV6-1 and TRBJ1-1; no reliable D call. There are 13 residues in the CDR3. Per the germline V gene, CDR1 is MNHNS and CDR2 is SASEGT. V was cut by 2 bases and J by 6 bases, with 10 bases left in between. CDR3: CASSEWKTSEAFF. CDR3 bases: TGTGCCAGCAGTGAATGGAAAACGTCTGAAGCTTTCTTT.

This chain uses TRBV12-5 with TRBJ2-1; a weak D match, TRBD1 (5 bases). The germline V and J ends were trimmed by 1 base and 9 bases, with 13 bases remaining between them. CDR3 length equals 14 residues. Germline V gene lookup returns CDR1 LGHNT and CDR2 FRNRAP. The CDR3 DNA sequence: TGTGCTAGTGGTTTGGCAGGGTCCTCTGGTGAGCAGTTCTTC. It yields the protein CASGLAGSSGEQFF.

The J gene is TRBJ2-7, the V gene TRBV20-1; 7 bases are shared with TRBD1. This CDR3 spans 15 amino acids. The germline V gene encodes CDR1 DFQATT and CDR2 SNEGSKA (reference sequence). With V trimmed by 5 bases and J by 5 bases, 15 bases remained unmatched. The CDR3 loop is CSARSPRTGVHEQYF. The CDR3 DNA follows: TGCAGTGCTCGCTCACCGAGGACAGGCGTTCACGAGCAGTACTTC.

This chain uses TRBV7-8 with TRBJ2-4, with a weak D call TRBD1 (7 bases). The CDR3 runs to 14 residues. Germline V gives CDR1 SGHVS, CDR2 FQNEAQ. V was clipped by 5 bases and J by 5 bases, with 13 bases between them. The CDR3: CASSPGGPENIQYF. The CDR3 region has the DNA TGTGCCAGCAGCCCAGGGGGGCCCGAAAACATTCAGTACTTC.

This clonotype has a handful of counts. This rearrangement joins TRBV20-1 to TRBJ2-5; 8 bases are shared with TRBD2. Per the germline V gene, CDR1 is DFQATT and CDR2 is SNEGSKA (reference sequence). The CDR3 runs to 13 residues. The V segment lost 4 bases and the J segment 5 bases; nucleotides outside the gene matches: 6. The CDR3 reads CSATRGGGETQYF. The CDR3 DNA reads TGCAGTGCTACACGGGGGGGCGGGGAGACCCAGTACTTC.

Ten or more counts support this clonotype. The chain is built from TRBV7-9 and TRBJ1-4, with D maybe TRBD1 (6 bases). V lost 7 bases to trimming and J lost 0 bases, with 12 bases between them. Germline V gene lookup returns CDR1 SEHNR and CDR2 FQNEAQ (reference sequence). The CDR3 extends over 15 amino acids. The CDR3 nucleotides read TGTGCCAGCACACAGGGAGCCCCAACTAATGAAAAACTGTTTTTT. It yields the protein CASTQGAPTNEKLFF.

The rearrangement joins TRBV29-1 to TRBJ2-7, with D unresolved. The CDR3 has 10 amino acids. With 5 bases removed from V and 6 bases from J, the gap between germline ends came to 8 bases. Germline-derived CDR1 and CDR2 are SQVTM and ANQGSEA. The CDR3 region has the DNA TGCAGCGTTTTGACCGGCGAGCAGTACTTC. This sequence encodes CSVLTGEQYF.

This clonotype was seen ten or more times. The V call is TRBV2, the J call TRBJ2-2, with a possible D match to TRBD1 (5 bases). There are 14 residues in the CDR3. Germline CDR1 reads SNHLY; CDR2 reads FYNNEI. V was cut by 5 bases and J by 5 bases, with 12 bases left in between. The CDR3 loop is CASSPNTGTGELFF. The CDR3 DNA is TGTGCCAGCAGTCCTAACACAGGAACCGGGGAGCTGTTTTTT.

This clonotype was counted many times. The chain couples TRBV3-1 to TRBJ1-5, with a weak D call TRBD1 (5 bases). The germline gives CDR1 LGHDT, CDR2 YNNKEL (reference sequence). V dropped 0 bases and J dropped 6 bases, with 12 bases sitting between them. There are 15 residues in the CDR3. For the CDR3, the DNA is TGTGCCAGCAGCCAAGATCCCCAGGGTGGTCAGCCCCAGCATTTT. It specifies CASSQDPQGGQPQHF.

In its sample, this clonotype was seen a few times. This chain connects TRBV5-1 to TRBJ2-5; 11 bases fit TRBD1. Looked up from germline, CDR1 is SGHRS and CDR2 is YFSETQ. The CDR3 is made up of 15 amino acids. The V segment lost 4 bases and the J segment 5 bases; nucleotides outside the gene matches: 7. CDR3 coding DNA: TGCGCCAGCAGCGGACAGGGGGCATCGGAGGAGACCCAGTACTTC. Translating gives CASSGQGASEETQYF.

This clonotype was seen only a few times. CDR3 bases: TGCGCCAGCAGTGAGGAGACCGTCGGCGAGCAGTACTTC. It codes for CASSEETVGEQYF. J is TRBJ2-7 and V is TRBV10-2, with D unclear. Trimming stripped 2 bases from V and 6 bases from J, with 11 bases between. The CDR3 extends over 13 amino acids. The germline V gene has CDR1 WSHSY and CDR2 SAAADI.

This clonotype appeared a few times. J is TRBJ1-4 and V is TRBV18; possible D gene TRBD1, 6 bases. The V and J ends lost 6 bases and 0 bases respectively, with 20 bases between them. The CDR3 is 18 residues long. CDR1 is KGHSH, CDR2 LQKENI, per germline. For the CDR3, the DNA is TGTGCCAGCTCGTCGGCGTGGACAGACCCAACAACTAATGAAAAACTGTTTTTT. Translation gives CASSSAWTDPTTNEKLFF.

This clonotype showed up many times. The chain uses TRBV30 and TRBJ1-4; 7 nucleotides agree with TRBD1. The CDR3 covers 12 residues. V lost 8 bases and J lost 5; bases outside the gene matches: 5. Germline V gives CDR1 GTSNPN, CDR2 SVGIG (reference sequence). The DNA of the CDR3 is TGTGCCCTCCCGGGACAGAATGAAAAACTGTTTTTT. Encoded protein: CALPGQNEKLFF.

This clonotype appeared many times. This chain uses TRBV28 with TRBJ1-1; D is ambiguous. V shed 2 bases and J shed 3 bases, with 22 bases lying between them. The CDR3 spans 18 residues. Germline V CDR1 and CDR2: MDHEN, SYDVKM. The CDR3 DNA sequence: TGTGCCAGCAGTTTAGGTTTTTTGGCTTCTGGGCCGCACACTGAAGCTTTCTTT. It yields the protein CASSLGFLASGPHTEAFF.

This clonotype was detected many times. The V and J genes are TRBV12-3 or TRBV12-4 and TRBJ1-6; TRBD1 matches at 8 bases. The CDR3 contains 14 residues. V gave up 6 bases and J gave up 8 bases; unmatched junction bases: 6. CDR3 nucleotide sequence: TGTGCCAGCAGGGTGGACAGGGCGGATTCACCCCTCCACTTT. Its protein is CASRVDRADSPLHF.

This clonotype has a count of ten or more. The chain uses TRBV12-3 or TRBV12-4 and TRBJ2-7; D ambiguous. The V end was cut by 4 bases, the J end by 6 bases, with 13 bases between. The CDR3 spans 13 residues. The CDR3, as DNA: TGTGCCAGCAGTTCGGCCGGGCCGGGCGAGCAGTACTTC. Translating it yields CASSSAGPGEQYF.

In its sample, this clonotype was seen a few times. CDR3 in amino acids: CASSTTGLAEAFF. The CDR3 nucleotides are TGCGCCAGCAGCACGACAGGTCTTGCTGAAGCTTTCTTT. The chain has TRBV5-1 and TRBJ1-1, with D perhaps TRBD1 (6 bases). This CDR3 comprises 13 residues. CDR1 is SGHRS and CDR2 is YFSETQ in the germline V gene. Trimming stripped 4 bases from V and 6 bases from J, with 13 bases between.

There are many counts of this clonotype. The chain recombines TRBV15 with TRBJ2-1, with D tentatively TRBD1 or TRBD2 (6 bases each). Germline lookup yields CDR1 LNHNV and CDR2 YYDKDF (reference sequence). V was pared by 0 bases and J by 7 bases, with 16 bases between. CDR3 length equals 16 residues. Here the CDR3 reads CATSRDTQGGMNEQFF. CDR3 coding DNA: TGTGCCACCAGCAGAGATACACAGGGAGGAATGAATGAGCAGTTCTTC.

This clonotype has at least ten counts. The genes are TRBV20-1 and TRBJ1-2; maybe TRBD1 (6 bases). Germline values: CDR1 DFQATT, CDR2 SNEGSKA (reference sequence). CDR3 size: 15 residues. V was pared by 3 bases and J by 4 bases, with 18 bases between. In nucleotides, the CDR3 is TGCAGTGCTAGGGCATCGGGGGCCATTTTCTATGGCTACACCTTC. This encodes CSARASGAIFYGYTF.

This clonotype has ten or more counts. V and J are TRBV29-1 and TRBJ2-1; D perhaps matches TRBD2 (5 bases). Trimming took 6 bases from V and 4 from J, leaving 16 bases between them. The CDR3 runs to 14 residues. Per the germline V gene, CDR1 is SQVTM and CDR2 is ANQGSEA. Here the CDR3 DNA reads TGCAGCGTCCTCAAGGACGGGGAGTACAATGAGCAGTTCTTC. Its translation is CSVLKDGEYNEQFF.

The chain uses TRBV24-1 and TRBJ2-1; D could derive from TRBD1 or TRBD2 (5 bases each). Germline V gives CDR1 KGHDR, CDR2 SFDVKD. Trimming pared 5 bases from V and 2 bases from J, leaving 24 bases between. The CDR3 loop spans 19 amino acids. This CDR3 is CATSAHTFGTGNPYNEQFF. In DNA form, the CDR3 reads TGTGCCACCAGTGCCCATACTTTCGGGACGGGCAATCCCTACAATGAGCAGTTCTTC.

This clonotype was counted between two and nine times. V gene TRBV19 combines with J gene TRBJ1-1; TRBD1 agrees at 7 bases. The CDR3 extends over 15 amino acids. The germline V gene has CDR1 LNHDA and CDR2 SQIVND (reference sequence). Germline trimming cut 3 bases from V and 1 base from J; bases unmatched to any gene: 5. CDR3 in amino acids: CASSIEQGTNTEAFF. The CDR3 DNA sequence: TGTGCCAGTAGTATCGAACAGGGGACGAACACTGAAGCTTTCTTT.

This clonotype came up many times. V gene TRBV19 combines with J gene TRBJ1-1; a weak D match, TRBD1 (6 bases). The ends were cut back, 6 bases at V and 3 bases at J, with 11 bases in the middle. This CDR3 contains 13 residues. Germline CDR1 is LNHDA and CDR2 is SQIVND (reference sequence). The CDR3 spells CASSKTGYTEAFF. The CDR3 nucleotides read TGTGCCAGTAGCAAGACAGGTTACACTGAAGCTTTCTTT.